The next 30 T cell receptor beta chains were all read from a single sample in a study of T cell clonotyping in hematopoietic cell transplantation. TCRdb's copy holds only in-frame clones and misses some; the assay was immunoSEQ multiplex PCR. The table includes about 41,000 clones, 95% detected once. The sequenced sample was peripheral blood mononuclear cells. Receptor source: a man aged 25 to 40 in good health. Some clones in this sample may be carry-over from other donors' samples.

The chain carries TRBV5-4 and TRBJ1-6; 7 bases fit TRBD1. The germline gives CDR1 SGHNT, CDR2 YYREEE (reference sequence). J gave up 7 bases and V 3 bases, and 4 bases lay outside the gene matches. This CDR3 is built from 14 residues. As DNA, the CDR3 is TGTGCCAGCAGCTATAGACAGGGAAATTCACCCCTCCACTTT. Encoded protein: CASSYRQGNSPLHF. The whole variable domain, filled in from reference TRBV5-4 and TRBJ1-6, reads ETGVTQSPTHLIKTRGQQVTLRCSSQSGHNTVSWYQQALGQGPQFIFQYYREEENGRGNFPPRFSGLQFPNYSSELNVNALELDDSALYLCASSYRQGNSPLHFGNGTRLTVT.

This clone appeared once. The J gene is TRBJ1-3, the V gene TRBV2; D gene unclear. This CDR3 has 14 residues. Germline assignment: CDR1 SNHLY and CDR2 FYNNEI. Trimming removed 6 bases at V and 2 bases at J, with 11 bases between. CDR3 region: CASSFGGTGNTIYF. CDR3 nucleotide sequence: TGTGCCAGCAGCTTCGGAGGGACTGGAAACACCATATATTTT.

The rearrangement links TRBV19 to TRBJ1-5; D might be TRBD1 (5 bases). Deletions cut 6 bases from V and 0 bases from J, with 18 bases between. The germline CDR1 and CDR2 sequences are LNHDA and SQIVND (reference sequence). The CDR3 has 17 residues. CDR3 sequence reads: CASRSQQVKYSNQPQHF. CDR3 in DNA: TGTGCCAGTAGATCCCAACAGGTTAAATATAGCAATCAGCCCCAGCATTTT.

J is TRBJ1-4 and V is TRBV6-6; D is possibly TRBD1 (6 bases). This CDR3 contains 16 residues. In germline, CDR1 is MNHNY, CDR2 SVGAGI (reference sequence). V was pared by 4 bases and J by 8 bases, with 20 bases between. The CDR3 nucleotides are TGTGCCAGCAGTTTTGTGCAGGGGCCGACTTCCGAAAAACTGTTTTTT. Protein product: CASSFVQGPTSEKLFF.

V gene TRBV6-5 combines with J gene TRBJ2-5, with D uncertain. CDR1 and CDR2 (germline): MNHEY, SVGAGI. V was cut by 5 bases and J by 6 bases, with 10 bases left in between. The CDR3 is 12 amino acids. The CDR3 DNA reads as TGTGCCAGCAGTACTGGCCCGAAGACCCAGTACTTC. Translated, it gives CASSTGPKTQYF.

A single count supports this clone. The genes are TRBV30 and TRBJ1-1; D not certain. Germline CDR1 is GTSNPN and CDR2 is SVGIG (reference sequence). CDR3 length equals 12 residues. V was trimmed by 3 bases and J by 4 bases, leaving 9 bases between them. CDR3 amino acids: CAWSPFPTEAFF. The CDR3 region has the DNA TGTGCCTGGAGCCCCTTCCCCACTGAAGCTTTCTTT.

The chain carries TRBV5-6 and TRBJ1-6; tentatively, D is TRBD1 (5 bases). V was shortened by 4 bases and J by 5 bases, with 13 bases between the two germline ends. The CDR3 length is 15 residues. CDR1 and CDR2 (germline): SGHDT, YYEEEE. CDR3 sequence: CASSHDSDNNSPLHF. For the CDR3, the DNA is TGTGCCAGCAGCCACGACAGTGACAATAATTCACCCCTCCACTTT.

Here the CDR3 DNA reads TGTGCCTGGAGTGTTTTACAGGGGAATCAGCCCCAGCATTTT. Translation gives CAWSVLQGNQPQHF. The chain combines TRBV30 with TRBJ1-5, with 7 bases matching TRBD1. Trimming took 0 bases from V and 4 from J; bases not matched to a gene: 3. The CDR3 is 14 amino acids. The V gene's germline CDR1 is GTSNPN and CDR2 SVGIG (reference sequence).

The chain joins TRBV6-1 to TRBJ1-5; D not certain. The germline V gene has CDR1 MNHNS and CDR2 SASEGT. The CDR3 has 16 residues. The ends were cut back, 1 base at V and 2 bases at J, with 12 bases in the middle. CDR3 DNA sequence: TGTGCCAGCAGTGAAGGGGAGGGTGAGGGCAATCAGCCCCAGCATTTT. Translated: CASSEGEGEGNQPQHF.

This chain links TRBV27 with TRBJ1-2, with a weak D call TRBD1 (5 bases). The CDR3 runs to 14 residues. Trimming removed 4 bases at V and 5 bases at J, with 14 bases between. Germline lookup yields CDR1 MNHEY and CDR2 SMNVEV (reference sequence). CDR3 sequence: CASSWGIGPYGYTF. The CDR3 nucleotides read TGTGCCAGCAGTTGGGGGATAGGTCCGTATGGCTACACCTTC.

The rearrangement joins TRBV25-1 to TRBJ1-1; unclear D gene. The V gene lost 8 bases and the J gene lost 4 bases, with 14 bases spanning the gap. The germline gives CDR1 MGHDK, CDR2 SYGVNS. This CDR3 comprises 13 residues. CDR3 coding DNA: TGTGCCAGCCAGAGAGGGTTGGGCACTGAAGCTTTCTTT. Amino acid sequence: CASQRGLGTEAFF.

Regarding this clone: One junction end does not reproduce the germline sequence, and a read error may be involved. The chain is built from TRBV6-1 and TRBJ2-7, with D perhaps being TRBD1 or TRBD2 (6 bases each). The germline V gene has CDR1 MNHNS and CDR2 SASEGT. The CDR3 runs to 16 residues. CDR3 residues: CASSDPTTGRRDEKYF. Written as DNA, the CDR3 is TGTGCCAGCAGTGACCCGACGACAGGTAGGCGGGACGAGAAGTACTTC.

The chain couples TRBV27 to TRBJ2-3, with D uncertain. The CDR3 runs 12 residues. CDR1 is MNHEY, CDR2 SMNVEV, per germline (reference sequence). The germline V and J ends were trimmed by 4 bases and 3 bases, with 5 bases remaining between them. CDR3 region: CASSSWTDTQYF. CDR3 bases: TGTGCCAGCAGTTCATGGACAGATACGCAGTATTTT.

A single count supports this clone. J is TRBJ2-5 and V is TRBV6-1; TRBD1 agrees at 8 bases. With V trimmed by 2 bases and J by 4 bases, 9 bases remained unmatched. There are 16 residues in the CDR3. Per the germline V gene, CDR1 is MNHNS and CDR2 is SASEGT. The CDR3 DNA follows: TGTGCCAGCAGTGAATCGACAGGGGTATCTGCAGAGACCCAGTACTTC. The encoded protein is CASSESTGVSAETQYF.

This clone has only one observation. The chain uses TRBV10-3 and TRBJ1-6; 7 bases align to TRBD1. The CDR3 has 16 residues. The V and J ends lost 4 bases and 3 bases, in that order; junction bases with no gene match: 6. Germline CDR1 is ENHRY and CDR2 is SYGVKD. The DNA of the CDR3 is TGTGCCATCAGTGGAACAGGGGTCCTCTATAATTCACCCCTCCACTTT. Its protein is CAISGTGVLYNSPLHF.

The V and J genes are TRBV6-6 and TRBJ2-7, with D possibly being TRBD1 or TRBD2 (7 bases each). V lost 5 bases and J 7 bases, leaving 18 bases between the germline ends. From germline, CDR1 is MNHNY and CDR2 SVGAGI (reference sequence). This CDR3 comprises 14 residues. This CDR3 reads CASSKGQAGEEQYF. The CDR3 region has the DNA TGTGCCAGCAGTAAAGGACAGGCGGGGGAGGAGCAGTACTTC.

This rearrangement joins TRBV6-5 to TRBJ1-2; D is possibly TRBD1 (6 bases). The CDR3 is made up of 14 amino acids. The V end lost 0 bases, the J end lost 8 bases, and 13 bases lay between the germline ends. Germline assignment: CDR1 MNHEY and CDR2 SVGAGI. CDR3 bases: TGTGCCAGCAGTTACTCGGGGGGGCCCGGAGGCTACACCTTC. Translating gives CASSYSGGPGGYTF.

This chain joins TRBV11-1 and TRBJ2-1; a weak D match, TRBD1 (5 bases). This CDR3 contains 17 residues. The V end was cut by 1 base, the J end by 7 bases, with 20 bases between. Germline values: CDR1 SGHAT, CDR2 FQDESV (reference sequence). CDR3 sequence: CASSLDISGFGYNEQFF. The CDR3 DNA is TGTGCCAGCAGCTTAGATATATCAGGGTTCGGCTATAATGAGCAGTTCTTC.

The chain has TRBV5-1 and TRBJ2-1; 10 nucleotides line up with TRBD2. With V trimmed by 3 bases and J by 5 bases, 5 bases remained unmatched. Germline assignment: CDR1 SGHRS and CDR2 YFSETQ. The CDR3 spans 15 residues. The CDR3 DNA follows: TGCGCCAGCAGCTGGTCTAGCGGGAGCCACAATGAGCAGTTCTTC. Translating it yields CASSWSSGSHNEQFF.

The gene calls are TRBV7-9 and TRBJ2-7, with TRBD1 matching over 7 bases. V was clipped by 5 bases and J by 5 bases; unmatched bases: 9. Germline assignment: CDR1 SEHNR and CDR2 FQNEAQ (reference sequence). The CDR3 runs to 14 residues. The CDR3 is CASSAPGGRDEQYF. CDR3 DNA sequence: TGTGCCAGCAGCGCCCCAGGGGGAAGGGACGAGCAGTACTTC.

This chain connects TRBV13 to TRBJ2-6, with a weak D call TRBD1 (5 bases). The CDR3 contains 20 residues. Germline V gene lookup returns CDR1 PRHDT and CDR2 FYEKMQ (reference sequence). Trimming took off 2 bases at V and 8 bases at J, with 28 bases between the two ends. This CDR3 reads CASSLSLSTPDQGLSNVLTF. The CDR3 DNA sequence: TGTGCCAGCAGCTTAAGCTTGTCGACACCCGACCAGGGCCTCTCCAACGTCCTGACTTTC.

J is TRBJ1-2 and V is TRBV25-1; 7 nucleotides match TRBD1. The germline V gene has CDR1 MGHDK and CDR2 SYGVNS. Trimming cost V 1 base and J 4 bases; bases outside gene matches: 12. CDR3 length: 17 residues. Written as DNA, the CDR3 is TGTGCCAGCAGTGAATCCTCCCGGACAGGCGCTTTCTATGGCTACACCTTC. Translating gives CASSESSRTGAFYGYTF.

The chain uses TRBV6-5 and TRBJ2-3; 8 bases are a match to TRBD2. Germline CDR1 reads MNHEY; CDR2 reads SVGAGI. V lost 5 bases to trimming and J lost 14 bases; unmatched junction nucleotides: 12. The CDR3 sequence is 13 residues long. CDR3 sequence: CASSKRTGTSWYF. CDR3 bases: TGTGCCAGCAGTAAACGGACCGGGACTAGTTGGTATTTT.

V usage is TRBV21-1 and J usage is TRBJ2-7. TRBV21-1 is described as a pseudogene. The CDR3 sequence is 16 residues long. CDR3 residues: CASSKAPPALEMGQYF. Here the CDR3 DNA reads TGTGCCAGCAGCAAAGCCCCGCCAGCTCTGGAAATGGGGCAGTACTTC.

This rearrangement joins TRBV4-1 to TRBJ2-5, with D perhaps TRBD2 (7 bases). Germline V gene sequence: CDR1 MGHRA, CDR2 YSYEKL. The CDR3 spans 16 residues. Trimming shortened V by 0 bases and J by 1 base, and 12 bases separated the two germline ends. The CDR3 protein is CASSQDGAGAQETQYF. In DNA form, the CDR3 reads TGCGCCAGCAGCCAAGATGGGGCGGGGGCCCAAGAGACCCAGTACTTC.

The chain is built from TRBV5-4 and TRBJ1-2, with D perhaps matching TRBD1 (5 bases). Germline values: CDR1 SGHNT, CDR2 YYREEE (reference sequence). The CDR3 runs 15 residues. V was trimmed by 4 bases and J by 1 base, leaving 14 bases between them. The CDR3 DNA reads as TGTGCCAGCAGCCCACCGGACACCTTTAACTATGGCTACACCTTC. This codes for CASSPPDTFNYGYTF.

The chain is built from TRBV5-4 and TRBJ1-5; no firm D call. Per the germline V gene, CDR1 is SGHNT and CDR2 is YYREEE (reference sequence). The ends were cut back, 1 base at V and 5 bases at J, with 7 bases in the middle. This CDR3 is built from 13 residues. DNA for the CDR3: TGTGCCAGCAGCTTGAATAGAGATCAGCCCCAGCATTTT. It encodes CASSLNRDQPQHF.

The chain uses TRBV7-8 and TRBJ1-2; TRBD1 matches at 7 bases. The CDR3 runs 15 residues. Unmatched junction bases numbered 9, after V lost 5 bases and J lost 3 bases. Germline V gene lookup returns CDR1 SGHVS and CDR2 FQNEAQ. CDR3 DNA sequence: TGTGCCAGCAGCCAACAGACAGGGTTAGACTATGGCTACACCTTC. Amino acid sequence: CASSQQTGLDYGYTF.

The chain uses TRBV29-1 and TRBJ2-1; 7 bases are a match to TRBD2. The CDR3 runs to 15 residues. J gave up 1 base and V 4 bases, and 7 bases lay outside the gene matches. Germline V gene lookup returns CDR1 SQVTM and CDR2 ANQGSEA. The CDR3 DNA reads TGCAGCGTTGCACGGGGGGTCCTTTCCTACAATGAGCAGTTCTTC. Protein sequence: CSVARGVLSYNEQFF.

This chain uses TRBV7-9 with TRBJ2-7; no reliable D call. CDR1 SEHNR and CDR2 FQNEAQ come from the germline V gene (reference sequence). V was pared by 4 bases and J by 7 bases, with 8 bases between. The CDR3 is 11 residues long. The CDR3 nucleotides are TGTGCCAGCAGCTCGGGCTGGGAGCAGTACTTC. Amino acids: CASSSGWEQYF.